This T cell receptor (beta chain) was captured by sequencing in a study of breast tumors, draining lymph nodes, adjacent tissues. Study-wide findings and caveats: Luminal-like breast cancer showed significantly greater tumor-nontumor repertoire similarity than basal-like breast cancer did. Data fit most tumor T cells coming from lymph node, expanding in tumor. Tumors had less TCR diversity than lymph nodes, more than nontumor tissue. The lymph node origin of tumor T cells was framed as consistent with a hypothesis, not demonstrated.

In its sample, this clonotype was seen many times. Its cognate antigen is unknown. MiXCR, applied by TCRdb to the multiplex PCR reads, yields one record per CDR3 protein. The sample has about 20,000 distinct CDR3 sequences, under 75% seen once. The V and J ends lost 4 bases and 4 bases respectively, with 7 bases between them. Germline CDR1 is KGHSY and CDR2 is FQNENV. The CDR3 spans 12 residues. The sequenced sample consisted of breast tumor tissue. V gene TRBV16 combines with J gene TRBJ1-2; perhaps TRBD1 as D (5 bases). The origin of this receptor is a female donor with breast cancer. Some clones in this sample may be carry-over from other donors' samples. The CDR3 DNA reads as TGTGCCAGCAGCCTCGACAGCTATGGCTACACCTTC. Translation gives CASSLDSYGYTF.